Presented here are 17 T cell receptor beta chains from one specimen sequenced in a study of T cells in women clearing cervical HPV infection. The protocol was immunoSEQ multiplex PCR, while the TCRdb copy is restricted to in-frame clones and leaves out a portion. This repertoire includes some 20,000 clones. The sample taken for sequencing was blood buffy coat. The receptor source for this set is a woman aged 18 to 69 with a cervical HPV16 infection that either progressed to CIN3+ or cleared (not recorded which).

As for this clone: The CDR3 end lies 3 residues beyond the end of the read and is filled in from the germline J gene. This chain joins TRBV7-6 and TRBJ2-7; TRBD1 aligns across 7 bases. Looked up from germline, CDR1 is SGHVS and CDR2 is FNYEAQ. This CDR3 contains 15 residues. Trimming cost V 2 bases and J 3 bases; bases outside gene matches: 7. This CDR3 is CASSLLSGQFYEQYF. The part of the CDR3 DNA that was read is TGTGCCAGCAGCTTATTATCGGGACAGTTCTACGAG.

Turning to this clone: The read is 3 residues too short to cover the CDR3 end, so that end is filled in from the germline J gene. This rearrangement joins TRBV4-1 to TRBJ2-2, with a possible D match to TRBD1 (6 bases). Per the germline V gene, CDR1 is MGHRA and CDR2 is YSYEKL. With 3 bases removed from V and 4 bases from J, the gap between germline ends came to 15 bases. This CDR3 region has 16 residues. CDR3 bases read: TGCGCCAGCAGCCACCTCCAGGGGCGAACCACCGGGGAG. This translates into CASSHLQGRTTGE. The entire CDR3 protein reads CASSHLQGRTTGELFF.

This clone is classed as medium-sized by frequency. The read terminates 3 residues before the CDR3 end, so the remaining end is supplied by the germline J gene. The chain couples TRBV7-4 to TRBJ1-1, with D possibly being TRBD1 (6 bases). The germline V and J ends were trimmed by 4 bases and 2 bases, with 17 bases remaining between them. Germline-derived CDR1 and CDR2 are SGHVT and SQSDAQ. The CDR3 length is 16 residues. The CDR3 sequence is CASSSRERTDNTEAFF. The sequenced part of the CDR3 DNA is TGTGCCAGCAGCTCGAGAGAGAGGACAGACAACACTGAA.

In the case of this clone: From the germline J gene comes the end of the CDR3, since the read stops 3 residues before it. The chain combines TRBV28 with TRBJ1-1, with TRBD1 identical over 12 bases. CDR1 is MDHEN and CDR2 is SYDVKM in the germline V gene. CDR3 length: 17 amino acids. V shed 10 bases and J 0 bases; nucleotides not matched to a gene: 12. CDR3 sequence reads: CATGDRGLFRMNTEAFF. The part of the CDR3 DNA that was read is TGTGCCACTGGGGACAGGGGGCTTTTCCGCATGAACACTGAA.

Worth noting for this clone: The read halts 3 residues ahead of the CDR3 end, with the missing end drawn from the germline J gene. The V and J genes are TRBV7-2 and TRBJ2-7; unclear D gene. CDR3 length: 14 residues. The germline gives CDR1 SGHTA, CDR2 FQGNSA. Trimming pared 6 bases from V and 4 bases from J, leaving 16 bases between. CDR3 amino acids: CASRPGATGYEQYF. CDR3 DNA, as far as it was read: TGTGCCAGCAGACCCGGAGCGACTGGGTACGAG.

CDR3 DNA (partial): TGTGCCAGCAGTTTTAAGAGAGGACAGGGCTACACCGGGGAG. It yields the protein CASSFKRGQGYTGE. The full CDR3 sequence reads CASSFKRGQGYTGELFF. The chain employs TRBV28 and TRBJ2-2; 8 bases line up with TRBD1. The sequenced fragment ends 3 residues before the CDR3 boundary, so the rest is inferred from the germline J gene. J lost 3 bases, V lost 3 bases, and 9 bases had no gene match. The CDR3 consists of 17 residues. Germline V gene data show CDR1 as MDHEN and CDR2 as SYDVKM.

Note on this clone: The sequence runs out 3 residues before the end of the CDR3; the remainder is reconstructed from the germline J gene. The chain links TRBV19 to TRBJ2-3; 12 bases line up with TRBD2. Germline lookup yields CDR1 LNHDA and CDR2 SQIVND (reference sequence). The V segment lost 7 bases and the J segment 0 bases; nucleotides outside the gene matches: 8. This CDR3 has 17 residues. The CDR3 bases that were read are TGTGCCAGTAACCCCGGGACTAGCGGGTTAAGCACAGATACG. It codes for CASNPGTSGLSTDT. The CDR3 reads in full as CASNPGTSGLSTDTQYF.

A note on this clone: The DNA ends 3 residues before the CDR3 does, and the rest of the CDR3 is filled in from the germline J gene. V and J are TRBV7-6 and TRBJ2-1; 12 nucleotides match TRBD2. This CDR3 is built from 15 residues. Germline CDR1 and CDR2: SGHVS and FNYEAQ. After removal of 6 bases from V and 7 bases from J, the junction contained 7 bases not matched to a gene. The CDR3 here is CASSYRGLAGNEQFF. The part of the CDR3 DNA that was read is TGTGCCAGCAGTTACCGGGGACTAGCGGGTAATGAG.

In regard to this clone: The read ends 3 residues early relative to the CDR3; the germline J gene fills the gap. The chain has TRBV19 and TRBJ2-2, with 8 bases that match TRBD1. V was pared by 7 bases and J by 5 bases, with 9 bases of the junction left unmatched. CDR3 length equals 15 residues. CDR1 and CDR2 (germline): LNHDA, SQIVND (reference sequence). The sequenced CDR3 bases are TGTGCCAGTAAAGGACAGGGAAGTGGGACCGGGGAG. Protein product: CASKGQGSGTGE. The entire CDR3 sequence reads CASKGQGSGTGELFF.

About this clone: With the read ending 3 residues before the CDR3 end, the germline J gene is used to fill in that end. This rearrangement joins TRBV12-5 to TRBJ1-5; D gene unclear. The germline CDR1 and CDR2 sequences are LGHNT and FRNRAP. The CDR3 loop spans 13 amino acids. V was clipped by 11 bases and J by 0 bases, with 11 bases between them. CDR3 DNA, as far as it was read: TGTGCTTCTGGGCGTCATAGCAATCAGCCC. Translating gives CASGRHSNQP. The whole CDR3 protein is CASGRHSNQPQHF.

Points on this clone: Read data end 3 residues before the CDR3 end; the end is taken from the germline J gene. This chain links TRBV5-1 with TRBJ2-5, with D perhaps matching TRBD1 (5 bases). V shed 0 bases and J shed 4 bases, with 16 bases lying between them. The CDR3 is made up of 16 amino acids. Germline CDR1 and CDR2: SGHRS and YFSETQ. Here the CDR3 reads CASSLGRAKAGETQYF. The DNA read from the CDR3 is TGCGCCAGCAGCTTGGGCAGGGCGAAGGCCGGAGAGACC.

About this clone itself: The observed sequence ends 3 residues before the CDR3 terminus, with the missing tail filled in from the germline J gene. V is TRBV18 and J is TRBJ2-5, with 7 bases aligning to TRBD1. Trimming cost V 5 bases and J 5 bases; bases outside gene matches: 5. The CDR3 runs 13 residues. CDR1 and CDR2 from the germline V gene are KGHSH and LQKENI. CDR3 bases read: TGTGCCAGCTCATCCGGGACAGACGAGACC. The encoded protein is CASSSGTDET. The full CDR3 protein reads CASSSGTDETQYF.

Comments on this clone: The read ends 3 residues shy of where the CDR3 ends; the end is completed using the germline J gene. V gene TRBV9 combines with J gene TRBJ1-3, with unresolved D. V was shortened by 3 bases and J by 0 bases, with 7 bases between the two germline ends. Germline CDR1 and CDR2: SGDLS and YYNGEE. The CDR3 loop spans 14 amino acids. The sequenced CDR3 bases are TGTGCCAGCAGCGCACTGGTCTCTGGAAACACC. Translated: CASSALVSGNT. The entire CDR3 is CASSALVSGNTIYF.

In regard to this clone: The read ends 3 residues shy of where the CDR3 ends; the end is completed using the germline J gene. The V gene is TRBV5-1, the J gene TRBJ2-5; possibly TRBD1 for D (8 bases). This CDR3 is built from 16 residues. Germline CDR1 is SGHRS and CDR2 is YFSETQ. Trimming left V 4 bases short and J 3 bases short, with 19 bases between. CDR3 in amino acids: CASSPGRAGGEETQYF. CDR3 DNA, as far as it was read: TGCGCCAGCAGCCCGGGGAGGGCAGGGGGCGAAGAGACC. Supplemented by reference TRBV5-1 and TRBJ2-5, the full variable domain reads KAGVTQTPRYLIKTRGQQVTLSCSPISGHRSVSWYQQTPGQGLQFLFEYFSETQRNKGNFPGRFSGRQFSNSRSEMNVSTLELGDSALYLCASSPGRAGGEETQYFGPGTRLLVL.

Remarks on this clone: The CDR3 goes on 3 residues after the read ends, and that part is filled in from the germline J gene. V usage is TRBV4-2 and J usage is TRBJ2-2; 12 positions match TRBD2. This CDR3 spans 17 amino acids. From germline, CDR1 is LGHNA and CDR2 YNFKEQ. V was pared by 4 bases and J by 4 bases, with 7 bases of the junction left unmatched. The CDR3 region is CASSPQPSGGGTGELFF. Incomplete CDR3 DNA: TGTGCCAGCAGCCCCCAACCTAGCGGGGGGGGCACCGGGGAG.

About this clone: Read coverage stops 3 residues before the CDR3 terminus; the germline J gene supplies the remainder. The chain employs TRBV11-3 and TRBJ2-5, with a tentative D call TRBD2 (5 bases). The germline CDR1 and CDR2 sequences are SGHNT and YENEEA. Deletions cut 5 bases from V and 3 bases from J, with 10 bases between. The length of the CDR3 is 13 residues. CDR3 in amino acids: CASSPYGEETQYF. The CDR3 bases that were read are TGTGCCAGCAGCCCGTACGGGGAAGAGACC.

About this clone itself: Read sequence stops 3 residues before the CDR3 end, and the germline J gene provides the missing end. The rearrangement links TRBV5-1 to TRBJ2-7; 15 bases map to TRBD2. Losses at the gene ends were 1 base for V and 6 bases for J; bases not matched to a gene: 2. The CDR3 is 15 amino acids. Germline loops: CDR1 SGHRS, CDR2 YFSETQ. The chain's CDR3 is CASSLPGLAGGEQYF. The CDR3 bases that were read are TGCGCCAGCAGCTTGCCGGGACTAGCGGGGGGCGAG.